The 9 T cell receptor beta chains below all came from one sample that was sequenced in a study of blood T cell repertoires in COVID-19. Profiled with immunoSEQ multiplex PCR; TCRdb holds only in-frame clones, not every one. The sample records some 170,000 clones, roughly 82% being singletons. The material sequenced was PBMCs or T cells enriched from blood (not recorded which). The receptors were sampled from a man aged 45 to 65 who had recovered from COVID-19.

The chain is built from TRBV30 and TRBJ1-6; 8 positions match TRBD1. Germline V gives CDR1 GTSNPN, CDR2 SVGIG (reference sequence). V was clipped by 2 bases and J by 9 bases; unmatched bases: 9. The CDR3 is made up of 15 amino acids. The CDR3 coding sequence is TGTGCCTGGAGTCACGGACAGGGCGATTTTTCACCCCTCCACTTT. It encodes CAWSHGQGDFSPLHF.

The V call is TRBV19, the J call TRBJ1-3, with 8 bases aligning to TRBD1. CDR1 is LNHDA and CDR2 is SQIVND in the germline V gene (reference sequence). The CDR3 has 17 residues. The J segment lost 0 bases and the V segment lost 3 bases, leaving 7 bases of the junction unmatched. CDR3 in DNA: TGTGCCAGTAGTATTGGGGACAGGCTACTCTCTGGAAACACCATATATTTT. Protein sequence: CASSIGDRLLSGNTIYF.

The chain links TRBV11-3 to TRBJ2-2; 12 bases are shared with TRBD1. Looked up from germline, CDR1 is SGHNT and CDR2 is YENEEA. The CDR3 runs 16 residues. With V trimmed by 4 bases and J by 7 bases, 7 bases remained unmatched. CDR3 bases: TGTGCCAGCAGCTCCCGGGACAGGGGGCTGAGCGGGGAGCTGTTTTTT. As protein: CASSSRDRGLSGELFF.

This clone was detected only once. The V gene is TRBV10-1, the J gene TRBJ2-4, with TRBD1 as a possible D gene (6 bases). The V and J ends lost 11 bases and 0 bases respectively, with 14 bases between them. The CDR3 spans 14 residues. Germline V gene sequence: CDR1 WNHNN, CDR2 SYGVQD (reference sequence). For the CDR3, the DNA is TGCGCCCCCCGGACAGTACTAGCCAAAAACATTCAGTACTTC. This sequence encodes CAPRTVLAKNIQYF.

V is TRBV13 and J is TRBJ1-1; weak D call: TRBD1 (5 bases). CDR1 is PRHDT, CDR2 FYEKMQ, per germline (reference sequence). The CDR3 is 14 residues long. Trimming removed 5 bases from V and 1 base from J, with 11 bases in between. For the CDR3, the DNA is TGTGCCAGCAGCAGCAGGGAAACGAACACTGAAGCTTTCTTT. Translated, it gives CASSSRETNTEAFF.

The V gene is TRBV19, the J gene TRBJ2-5, with D possibly matching TRBD1 (6 bases). Germline assignment: CDR1 LNHDA and CDR2 SQIVND (reference sequence). The CDR3 is made up of 15 amino acids. With 5 bases removed from V and 4 bases from J, the gap between germline ends came to 17 bases. The CDR3 region is CASSVGYRVRETQYF. The CDR3 DNA follows: TGTGCCAGTAGTGTGGGCTACAGGGTCCGAGAGACCCAGTACTTC.

This clone appeared a few times. The chain links TRBV14 to TRBJ1-6, with D uncertain. The CDR3 has 14 residues. V lost 0 bases to trimming and J lost 9 bases, with 9 bases between them. Germline CDR1 is SGHDN and CDR2 is FVKESK. The CDR3 nucleotides read TGTGCCAGCAGCCAAGAATTACGGGGTTCACCCCTCCACTTT. Amino acid sequence: CASSQELRGSPLHF.

This chain connects TRBV5-6 to TRBJ1-5; unclear D gene. Trimming cost V 1 base and J 6 bases, with 17 bases left between them. The CDR3 is 16 amino acids. Germline loops: CDR1 SGHDT, CDR2 YYEEEE. The CDR3 sequence is CASSLSRRADGQPQHF. The CDR3 bases are TGTGCCAGCAGCTTGTCCCGGCGGGCCGACGGTCAGCCCCAGCATTTT.

J is TRBJ2-7 and V is TRBV9; 8 bases fit TRBD1. From germline, CDR1 is SGDLS and CDR2 YYNGEE. Trimming removed 0 bases from V and 2 bases from J; junction bases left unmatched: 10. The CDR3 loop spans 17 amino acids. Written as DNA, the CDR3 is TGTGCCAGCAGCGTAGCTGTGACAGGGGCCTTAGCCTACGAGCAGTACTTC. This sequence encodes CASSVAVTGALAYEQYF.